This is a list of T cell receptor beta chains from one sample in a study of CD4 and CD8 cells across lung adenocarcinoma regions. TCRdb redid the calling of the PCR reads with MiXCR, one entry per CDR3 protein. The table records 20,000 to 30,000 distinct CDR3 sequences, under 60% of them present only once. Sequences were obtained from CD8+ T cells from the center of a lung tumor. The receptors here all came from a male donor with lung adenocarcinoma. The CD4 and CD8 labels of this study may be unreliable. Each CDR3 is given with its conserved first and last residue. D genes are given only for firm matches. Size is omitted from some rows. Given values are once, few, many or a class for expanded clones.

V,J,size,D,CDR3,DNA
TRBV12-3/TRBV12-4,TRBJ2-7,.,TRBD2,CASRGLAGVEQYF,TGTGCCAGCAGGGGACTAGCGGGAGTCGAGCAGTACTTC
TRBV10-2,TRBJ2-3,.,.,CGGRSTDTQYF,TGCGGGGGCCGAAGCACAGATACGCAGTATTTT
TRBV27,TRBJ2-1,.,.,CARSLHLASNDTQFF,TGTGCCCGGAGTTTGCATCTAGCCAGCAACGATACGCAGTTTTTT
TRBV7-2,TRBJ2-5,few,TRBD2,CASSDVAGGLQGETQYF,TGTGCCAGCAGCGACGTAGCGGGAGGGCTTCAAGGAGAGACCCAGTACTTC
TRBV6-1,TRBJ2-3,medium-sized,.,CASRETIGTDTQYF,TGTGCCAGCAGAGAGACGATTGGCACAGATACGCAGTATTTT
TRBV28,TRBJ2-4,.,TRBD1,CASSLDRGNIQYF,TGTGCCAGCAGTTTGGACAGGGGAAACATTCAGTACTTC
TRBV6-1,TRBJ2-1,.,TRBD2,CASSETWTSGTREQFF,TGTGCCAGCAGTGAAACGTGGACTAGCGGGACCAGGGAGCAGTTTTTT
TRBV4-1,TRBJ2-2,.,.,CAGRQDGTSDAQFF,TGCGCGGGCCGCCAAGATGGGACCTCCGATGCGCAGTTTTTT
TRBV20-1,TRBJ2-1,few,TRBD2,CSARDRGGWFF,TGCAGTGCTAGAGATCGGGGGGGGTGGTTCTTC
TRBV11-2,TRBJ2-3,many,TRBD2,CASSQREGNTQYF,TGTGCCAGCAGCCAGCGGGAGGGAAATACGCAGTATTTT
TRBV7-3,TRBJ2-3,.,.,CASSLSTDTQYF,TGTGCCAGCAGCTTAAGCACAGATACGCAGTATTTT
TRBV10-1,TRBJ2-2,many,.,CASRGQADTGELFF,TGCGCCTCCCGGGGGCAGGCGGACACCGGGGAGCTGTTTTTT
TRBV27,TRBJ2-5,.,TRBD1,CARALGGRGQETQYF,TGTGCCAGGGCCTTAGGGGGCCGTGGCCAAGAGACCCAGTACTTC
TRBV7-2,TRBJ2-3,many,TRBD2,CASSLVSGSTDTQYF,TGTGCCAGCAGCTTAGTTAGCGGGAGCACAGATACGCAGTATTTT
TRBV20-1,TRBJ2-7,.,.,CSAKRAPSYEQYF,TGCAGTGCCAAGCGGGCACCGTCCTACGAGCAGTACTTC
TRBV6-5,TRBJ2-5,many,TRBD1,CASSSDRGETQYF,TGTGCCAGCAGTTCTGACAGGGGAGAGACCCAGTACTTC
TRBV5-1,TRBJ2-5,many,.,CASSLSPQGGGETQYF,TGCGCCAGCAGCTTGTCCCCACAGGGTGGGGGGGAGACCCAGTACTTC
TRBV11-2,TRBJ2-1,few,.,CASSPVVGSYNEQFF,TGTGCCAGCAGCCCCGTAGTCGGATCCTACAATGAGCAGTTCTTC
TRBV6-1,TRBJ2-5,.,.,CASRGLGGRDQETQYF,TGTGCCAGCAGGGGGCTCGGGGGCCGTGACCAAGAGACCCAGTACTTC
TRBV6-1,TRBJ2-3,few,.,CASSGRADGTDEQYF,TGTGCCAGCAGCGGACGGGCTGATGGCACAGATGAGCAGTATTTT
TRBV6-1,TRBJ2-7,.,.,CASTGLGSRDPDTQYF,TGTGCCAGCACGGGGCTCGGGAGCCGTGACCCAGATACGCAGTACTTC
TRBV12-3/TRBV12-4,TRBJ1-2,few,.,CASSRPPGPSTF,TGTGCCAGCAGTCGACCTCCCGGGCCCTCTACCTTC
TRBV7-2,TRBJ2-3,.,.,CASSLGGGGGAEDTQYF,TGTGCCAGCAGCTTGGGCGGAGGGGGAGGGGCCGAAGATACGCAGTATTTT
TRBV10-1,TRBJ2-3,.,.,CASSGRGLGSTDTQYF,TGCGCGAGCAGCGGCCGGGGGCTGGGGAGCACAGATACTCAGTACTTT
TRBV4-1,TRBJ2-7,few,.,CASSLGVGQSYEQYF,TGCGCCAGCAGCCTAGGGGTCGGACAGAGCTACGAGCAGTACTTC
TRBV25-1,TRBJ2-5,.,.,CASSVERYQETQYF,TGTGCCAGCAGTGTAGAGCGATATCAAGAGACCCAGTACTTC
TRBV27,TRBJ2-5,.,.,CASRIRAATYQETQYF,TGTGCCAGCAGGATAAGAGCGGCCACGTACCAAGAGACCCAGTACTTC
TRBV6-1,TRBJ1-2,.,.,CASTLGAGYTF,TGTGCCAGCACCTTGGGGGCTGGCTACACCTTC
TRBV6-5,TRBJ2-1,many,TRBD2,CASSYYSGSLEQFF,TGTGCCAGCAGTTACTATAGCGGGAGCCTTGAGCAGTTCTTC
TRBV10-1,TRBJ2-5,.,.,CAGRERPDQDIQYF,TGCGCCGGCCGCGAGCGCCCTGACCAGGACATCCAGTACTTC
TRBV20-1,TRBJ2-1,.,TRBD2,CSARGLAGSYNEQFF,TGCAGTGCTAGAGGACTAGCGGGATCCTACAATGAGCAGTTCTTC
TRBV4-1,TRBJ2-1,few,.,CASSYRDFENNEQFF,TGCGCCAGCAGCTACCGGGACTTCGAGAACAATGAGCAGTTCTTC
TRBV27,TRBJ2-1,.,.,CASRDGRGGYNEQFF,TGTGCCAGCAGAGACGGGCGGGGCGGCTACAATGAGCAGTTCTTC